The next 17 T cell receptor beta chains were all read from a single sample in a study of identical twins. TCRdb re-analysed the 5' RACE reads in MiXCR, keeping a single row per CDR3 protein. This table has some 560,000 distinct CDR3 sequences, roughly 9.9% appearing once. These data are also associated with another study on yellow fever vaccine responses in identical twins.

The sample taken for sequencing was PBMCs. These receptors originate from a woman between 18 and 30 years old in good health.

The J gene is TRBJ2-5, the V gene TRBV18, with unresolved D. The CDR3 totals 14 residues. Germline V gene sequence: CDR1 KGHSH, CDR2 LQKENI. Trimming stripped 0 bases from V and 5 bases from J, with 10 bases between. DNA for the CDR3: TGTGCCAGCTCACCACCATCGGCTTCGGAGACCCAGTACTTC. Its protein is CASSPPSASETQYF.

This clonotype came up a few times. An end of the junction differs from the germline gene, which may be a read error. This sequence joins TRBV5-1 and TRBJ2-2; TRBD1 aligns across 9 bases. Per the germline V gene, CDR1 is SGHRS and CDR2 is YFSETQ. This CDR3 has 18 amino acids. The CDR3 is CASTFWNRDRENTGELSF. The CDR3, as DNA: TGCGCCAGCACCTTTTGGAACAGGGACAGGGAAAACACCGGGGAGCTGTCTTTT.

The chain employs TRBV7-3 and TRBJ2-5, with D perhaps matching TRBD1 (5 bases). Trimming cost V 3 bases and J 2 bases, with 10 bases left between them. This CDR3 is built from 14 residues. Germline CDR1 is SGHTA and CDR2 is FQGTGA. The CDR3 DNA sequence: TGTGCCAGCAGCTTTCTGGGGCTGCAAGAGACCCAGTACTTC. It is translated as CASSFLGLQETQYF.

This clonotype was picked up many times. The chain is built from TRBV12-3 or TRBV12-4 and TRBJ2-2; tentatively, D is TRBD1 (5 bases). Trimming removed 6 bases at V and 2 bases at J, with 13 bases between. This CDR3 region has 15 residues. CDR3 region: CASSETAINTGELFF. The CDR3 DNA sequence: TGTGCCAGCAGCGAGACAGCTATAAACACCGGGGAGCTGTTTTTT.

The V and J genes are TRBV7-6 and TRBJ2-3; D possibly corresponds to TRBD1 (5 bases). This CDR3 is built from 18 residues. Per germline, CDR1 SGHVS and CDR2 FNYEAQ. V lost 2 bases and J lost 0, with 18 bases in between. CDR3 sequence: CASSLTTSTASSTDTQYF. The CDR3 DNA reads as TGTGCCAGCAGCTTAACTACCTCGACAGCCTCTAGCACAGATACGCAGTATTTT. Using reference TRBV7-6 and TRBJ2-3 for the parts outside the CDR3, the full variable domain is GAGVSQSPRYKVTKRGQDVALRCDPISGHVSLYWYRQALGQGPEFLTYFNYEAQQDKSGLPNDRFSAERPEGSISTLTIQRTEQRDSAMYRCASSLTTSTASSTDTQYFGPGTRLTVL.

This sequence joins TRBV4-3 and TRBJ2-7; D is possibly TRBD2 (6 bases). CDR3 length equals 15 residues. CDR1 LGHNA and CDR2 YSLEER come from the germline V gene. The V gene lost 0 bases and the J gene lost 4 bases, with 13 bases spanning the gap. The CDR3 region has the DNA TGCGCCAGCAGCCAAGATAGGGACTGGGGGTACGAGCAGTACTTC. It codes for CASSQDRDWGYEQYF.

This clonotype was recorded at least ten times. The gene calls are TRBV27 and TRBJ2-1; 13 nucleotides align to TRBD2. The CDR3 covers 19 residues. The V gene's germline CDR1 is MNHEY and CDR2 SMNVEV (reference sequence). Unmatched junction bases numbered 11, after V lost 4 bases and J lost 2 bases. The chain's CDR3 is CASSSLAGGPSTPYNEQFF. CDR3 nucleotides: TGTGCCAGCAGTTCACTAGCGGGAGGGCCTTCTACCCCCTACAATGAGCAGTTCTTC.

This clonotype was detected a few times. The rearrangement uses TRBV27 and TRBJ1-1, with D possibly TRBD1 on 5 matching bases. V was cut by 2 bases and J by 2 bases, with 9 bases left in between. Germline V gives CDR1 MNHEY, CDR2 SMNVEV (reference sequence). The CDR3 contains 14 residues. The CDR3 DNA sequence: TGTGCCAGCAGTTTAAGTGACAGTAACACTGAAGCTTTCTTT. This encodes CASSLSDSNTEAFF.

This clonotype was seen a few times. The chain carries TRBV30 and TRBJ2-1; the D gene is possibly TRBD1 (5 bases). Trimming removed 1 base from V and 3 bases from J, with 13 bases in between. Germline V gives CDR1 GTSNPN, CDR2 SVGIG (reference sequence). This CDR3 has 15 residues. In DNA form, the CDR3 reads TGTGCCTGGAGTGAGGGGTACCCGGGCTACAATGAGCAGTTCTTC. This gives the protein CAWSEGYPGYNEQFF.

This clonotype was recorded at least ten times. The chain carries TRBV7-3 and TRBJ2-5; D unclear. Germline V gene data show CDR1 as SGHTA and CDR2 as FQGTGA. The CDR3 contains 13 residues. Trimming took 4 bases from V and 4 from J, leaving 10 bases between them. CDR3 sequence: CASSSSVGETQYF. CDR3 bases: TGTGCCAGCAGCTCAAGCGTTGGAGAGACCCAGTACTTC.

The chain links TRBV20-1 to TRBJ2-2, with TRBD1 as a possible D gene (5 bases). Germline CDR1 is DFQATT and CDR2 is SNEGSKA (reference sequence). Trimming stripped 3 bases from V and 1 base from J, with 9 bases between. The CDR3 loop spans 14 amino acids. CDR3 amino acids: CSASQGRNTGELFF. The DNA of the CDR3 is TGCAGTGCTAGTCAGGGCCGGAACACCGGGGAGCTGTTTTTT.

This clonotype showed up many times. V usage is TRBV12-3 or TRBV12-4 and J usage is TRBJ2-1, with a tentative D call TRBD2 (5 bases). The V gene lost 2 bases and the J gene lost 2 bases, with 7 bases spanning the gap. The CDR3 extends over 14 amino acids. In DNA, the CDR3 is TGTGCCAGCAGTTTAAGGACTGCCTACAATGAGCAGTTCTTC. The encoded protein is CASSLRTAYNEQFF.

The V call is TRBV7-9, the J call TRBJ2-2; D might be TRBD1 (6 bases). The V end lost 5 bases, the J end lost 3 bases, and 13 bases lay between the germline ends. The CDR3 contains 15 residues. The V gene's germline CDR1 is SEHNR and CDR2 FQNEAQ (reference sequence). CDR3 bases: TGTGCCAGCAGCGCGGCCGGGACACACACCGGGGAGCTGTTTTTT. It is translated as CASSAAGTHTGELFF.

This clonotype was picked up a small number of times. The V and J genes are TRBV15 and TRBJ2-5, with D unclear. CDR1 is LNHNV and CDR2 is YYDKDF in the germline V gene (reference sequence). V lost 5 bases, J lost 0 bases, and 7 bases lay in between. This CDR3 is built from 13 residues. Here the CDR3 reads CATSPRYQETQYF. CDR3 nucleotide sequence: TGTGCCACCAGCCCGCGGTACCAAGAGACCCAGTACTTC.

The rearrangement uses TRBV30 and TRBJ2-1; D not certain. This CDR3 is built from 12 residues. The germline CDR1 and CDR2 sequences are GTSNPN and SVGIG (reference sequence). V lost 8 bases, J lost 1 base, and 9 bases lay in between. The CDR3 loop is CAVTSSYNEQFF. CDR3 nucleotide sequence: TGTGCCGTGACGAGTTCCTACAATGAGCAGTTCTTC.

In its sample, this clonotype was seen many times. V gene TRBV12-3 or TRBV12-4 combines with J gene TRBJ2-5; perhaps TRBD2 as D (5 bases). The CDR3 contains 13 residues. V dropped 2 bases and J dropped 4 bases, with 8 bases sitting between them. The CDR3 spells CASSLSGIETQYF. CDR3 coding DNA: TGTGCCAGCAGTTTATCCGGGATAGAGACCCAGTACTTC.

V usage is TRBV9 and J usage is TRBJ2-1, with TRBD2 matching over 16 bases. CDR1 and CDR2 from the germline V gene are SGDLS and YYNGEE. V was pared by 0 bases and J by 6 bases, with 6 bases of the junction left unmatched. The CDR3 runs 18 residues. CDR3 sequence (DNA): TGTGCCAGCAGCGTAGCCGGGACTAGCGGGAGGGCTCGCAATGAGCAGTTCTTC. Translating it yields CASSVAGTSGRARNEQFF.